The 13 T cell receptor beta chains below come from one sample, sequenced in a study of T-cell reconstitution after alpha-beta-depleted transplantation in children. Unique molecular identifiers were built into the TCRbeta library. One entry per CDR3 protein results from TCRdb running MiXCR on the PCR reads. The sample has some 600,000 distinct CDR3 sequences; approximately 13% are singletons. Specimen: PBMCs, mostly from graft donor cells, collected 360 days after TCRalphabeta/CD19-depleted stem cell transplant. The receptors were sampled from a male patient between 5 and 17 years old who had a stem cell transplant for acute myeloid leukemia, so the T cells may come from the graft donor.

In this sample, this clonotype turned up a few times. At one end the junction does not follow the germline gene, possibly because of a read error. V is TRBV24-1 and J is TRBJ2-5; no clear D. CDR3 length: 12 residues. CDR1 KGHDR and CDR2 SFDVKD come from the germline V gene. This chain's CDR3 is CATSGTQGTQYF. The DNA for the CDR3 is TGTGCCACCAGTGGCACACAAGGGACCCAGTACTTC.

This clonotype was seen many times. This chain joins TRBV20-1 and TRBJ2-5, with 8 bases fitting TRBD2. V lost 5 bases and J lost 5; bases outside the gene matches: 10. Per the germline V gene, CDR1 is DFQATT and CDR2 is SNEGSKA (reference sequence). CDR3 length equals 14 residues. The CDR3 loop is CSASIAGIVETQYF. In DNA, the CDR3 is TGCAGTGCTTCTATAGCGGGGATCGTTGAGACCCAGTACTTC.

At least ten counts were recorded for this clonotype. This sequence joins TRBV7-9 and TRBJ2-7; TRBD2 might be the D (6 bases). CDR1 and CDR2 from the germline V gene are SEHNR and FQNEAQ (reference sequence). V lost 5 bases, J lost 2 bases, and 22 bases lay in between. The CDR3 length is 17 residues. CDR3 nucleotide sequence: TGTGCCAGCAGCCCTAGCTCAACGGGGCTAGCGACCTACGAGCAGTACTTC. This gives the protein CASSPSSTGLATYEQYF.

This clonotype was observed many times. The rearrangement uses TRBV5-5 and TRBJ2-7, with a possible D match to TRBD2 (6 bases). V lost 2 bases and J lost 2, with 11 bases in between. Germline CDR1 is SGHKS and CDR2 is YYEKEE (reference sequence). The CDR3 sequence is 14 residues long. The CDR3 loop reads CASSLWDSAYEQYF. For the CDR3, the DNA is TGTGCCAGCAGCTTATGGGACTCAGCCTACGAGCAGTACTTC.

The sample holds many counts of this clonotype. The V gene is TRBV15, the J gene TRBJ2-7, with D uncertain. Germline values: CDR1 LNHNV, CDR2 YYDKDF (reference sequence). Trimming stripped 1 base from V and 4 bases from J, with 2 bases between. The CDR3 contains 11 residues. CDR3 sequence reads: CATSRGYEQYF. The CDR3 nucleotides read TGTGCCACCAGCAGAGGATACGAGCAGTACTTC. Drawing the rest from reference TRBV15 and TRBJ2-7, the complete variable domain is DAMVIQNPRYQVTQFGKPVTLSCSQTLNHNVMYWYQQKSSQAPKLLFHYYDKDFNNEADTPDNFQSRRPNTSFCFLDIRSPGLGDTAMYLCATSRGYEQYFGPGTRLTVT.

The chain is built from TRBV4-3 and TRBJ2-1; TRBD2 is a possible D gene (5 bases). CDR3 length equals 17 residues. CDR1 and CDR2 from the germline V gene are LGHNA and YSLEER. V was clipped by 4 bases and J by 6 bases, with 22 bases between them. Here the CDR3 reads CASSPIREVLTSNEQFF. For the CDR3, the DNA is TGCGCCAGCAGCCCAATTCGGGAAGTACTTACCAGCAATGAGCAGTTCTTC.

This clonotype was detected only a few times. The chain has TRBV20-1 and TRBJ1-5, with 8 bases identical to TRBD1. Germline V gives CDR1 DFQATT, CDR2 SNEGSKA (reference sequence). The J segment lost 0 bases and the V segment lost 6 bases, leaving 4 bases of the junction unmatched. This CDR3 region has 14 residues. This CDR3 is CSATTGDSNQPQHF. CDR3 bases: TGCAGTGCAACGACAGGGGATAGCAATCAGCCCCAGCATTTT.

A remark on this clonotype: Relative to the germline gene, one junction end is altered; a read error may explain this. V gene TRBV4-2 combines with J gene TRBJ2-1; no firm D call. CDR3 size: 14 residues. In germline, CDR1 is LGHNA, CDR2 YNFKEQ. CDR3 loop: CASTQDGPYNEQFF. The CDR3 coding sequence is TGTGCCAGCACCCAAGATGGACCTTACAATGAGCAGTTCTTC.

This clonotype was counted only a few times. The CDR3 DNA reads as TGTGCCAGCAGCCAAGTGTCTTCCGGGAACACTGAAGCTTTCTTT. Its protein product is CASSQVSSGNTEAFF. This sequence joins TRBV4-2 and TRBJ1-1; D remains unclear. Germline assignment: CDR1 LGHNA and CDR2 YNFKEQ. The CDR3 totals 15 residues. Deletions cut 1 base from V and 1 base from J, with 10 bases between.

This clonotype was seen a handful of times. The chain links TRBV6-1 to TRBJ2-7; D ambiguous. This CDR3 contains 15 residues. V lost 5 bases, J lost 2 bases, and 16 bases lay in between. The germline gives CDR1 MNHNS, CDR2 SASEGT. This CDR3 reads CASSRKTINPYEQYF. The DNA of the CDR3 is TGTGCCAGCAGTCGAAAGACCATCAACCCCTACGAGCAGTACTTC.

This clonotype was recorded at least ten times. This chain connects TRBV12-3 or TRBV12-4 to TRBJ2-1, with D perhaps matching TRBD1 (5 bases). The CDR3 length is 17 residues. Trimming left V 3 bases short and J 0 bases short, with 15 bases between. The CDR3 bases are TGTGCCAGCAGTTTGTCCCCACAACAGGCCTCCTACAATGAGCAGTTCTTC. Translated, it gives CASSLSPQQASYNEQFF.

The rearrangement joins TRBV20-1 to TRBJ2-6, with 10 bases that match TRBD2. This CDR3 has 16 amino acids. Germline-derived CDR1 and CDR2 are DFQATT and SNEGSKA (reference sequence). Trimming took 5 bases from V and 0 from J; bases not matched to a gene: 4. CDR3 sequence reads: CSAQSSGSSGANVLTF. For the CDR3, the DNA is TGCAGTGCTCAGTCTAGCGGGAGCTCTGGGGCCAACGTCCTGACTTTC.

This clonotype came up a few times. The chain employs TRBV29-1 and TRBJ1-1, with D possibly matching TRBD1 (6 bases). Trimming cost V 7 bases and J 1 base, with 10 bases left between them. In germline, CDR1 is SQVTM, CDR2 ANQGSEA. This CDR3 contains 12 residues. The CDR3 DNA is TGCAGCGGTAAACAGGGGAACACTGAAGCTTTCTTT. It translates to CSGKQGNTEAFF.